The clone carrying this T cell receptor beta chain has a count of ten or more. What it binds is not known. The CDR3 extends 3 residues past the end of the read, so its final part is completed from the germline J gene. This sample is part of a study of T cell clonality in common variable immunodeficiency. Whole-study results and caveats: Compared with controls, CVID subjects had fewer shared TCRbeta clones.

Data came from immunoSEQ multiplex PCR; TCRdb stores just in-frame clones and leaves some out. Listed here are roughly 60,000 clones without any singletons, the top ten holding approximately 1.6%. V shed 3 bases and J 5 bases; nucleotides not matched to a gene: 9. The CDR3 is 16 amino acids. The chain employs TRBV23-1 and TRBJ2-1, with TRBD1 matching over 8 bases. TRBV23-1 is an ORF, with its function uncertain. Sequencing input: peripheral blood mononuclear cells. The receptor comes from a person aged 18 to 75 in good health. This CDR3 reads CASSHPDRGANNEQFF. The DNA read from the CDR3 is TGCGCCAGCAGTCACCCCGACAGGGGCGCCAACAATGAG.